The TCR beta chain under discussion was sequenced for a study of blood T cells in healthy people across ages. Notes on the study in general: Considered underestimates were the diversity estimates obtained from one million T cells. CMV status of donors was not determined, possibly confounding expanded clonotype changes.

As concerns this clonotype: Its target is not known.

Each sample gave at least 7 million isolated PBMCs. Combining a sample-barcoded 5' primer with a J-beta primer mix, a second PCR ran for 7 to 11 cycles. Each CDR3 protein is one row after TCRdb ran MiXCR on the 5' RACE reads. Here the sample spans approximately 900,000 distinct CDR3 sequences, around 48% being singletons. V shed 5 bases and J shed 8 bases, with 14 bases lying between them. The CDR3 length is 14 residues. Germline CDR1 reads SGHRS; CDR2 reads YFSETQ. The receptor was isolated from a man aged 30 to 45 in good health. The V and J genes are TRBV5-1 and TRBJ1-6; TRBD1 is a possible D gene (6 bases). Sequencing was done on a sample of blood. CDR3 in DNA: TGCGCCAGCAGTCAGGACAGTTACGATTCACCCCTCCACTTT. It specifies CASSQDSYDSPLHF.